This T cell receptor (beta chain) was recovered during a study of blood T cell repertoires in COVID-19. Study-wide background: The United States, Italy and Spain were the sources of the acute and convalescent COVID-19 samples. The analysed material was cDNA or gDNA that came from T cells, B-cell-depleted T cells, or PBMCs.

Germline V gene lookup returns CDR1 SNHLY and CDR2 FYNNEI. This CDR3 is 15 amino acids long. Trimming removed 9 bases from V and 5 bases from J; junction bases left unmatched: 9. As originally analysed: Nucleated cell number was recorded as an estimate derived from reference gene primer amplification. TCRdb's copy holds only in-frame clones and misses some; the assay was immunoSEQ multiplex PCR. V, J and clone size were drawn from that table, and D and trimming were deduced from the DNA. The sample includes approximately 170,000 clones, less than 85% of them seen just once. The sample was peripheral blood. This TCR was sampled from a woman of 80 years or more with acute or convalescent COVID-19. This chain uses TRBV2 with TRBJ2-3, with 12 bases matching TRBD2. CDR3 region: CASKGLAGLQDTQYF. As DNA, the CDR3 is TGTGCCAGTAAAGGACTAGCGGGATTGCAAGATACGCAGTATTTT.